This T cell receptor beta chain was obtained from a study of CD8 T cells in Susac syndrome. This CDR3 region has 15 residues. Germline V gene lookup returns CDR1 SNHLY and CDR2 FYNNEI. The V segment lost 7 bases and the J segment 1 base; nucleotides outside the gene matches: 6. TEMRA cells were FACS-enriched and CD8+ and CD4+ T cells negatively isolated. Roughly 0.45 to 1 ug RNA was reverse transcribed with random hexamers. It was immunoSEQ multiplex PCR that amplified TCR beta CDR3 across 54 Vbeta and 13 Jbeta. MiXCR, run by TCRdb on the immunoSEQ multiplex PCR reads, gives a single entry per CDR3 protein. The sample has approximately 130,000 distinct CDR3 sequences; approximately 90% are singletons.

Material for sequencing was CD8+ T cells from PBMCs. The receptor's source is a human donor with multiple sclerosis. This rearrangement joins TRBV2 to TRBJ2-7; TRBD2 matches at 11 bases. The CDR3 bases are TGTGCCAGCACTTTTGGGACTAGCGGTTCCTACGAGCAGTACTTC. It encodes CASTFGTSGSYEQYF.